This T cell receptor (beta chain) was identified during a study of blood T cell repertoires in COVID-19. Study overall: Samples representing acute and convalescent COVID-19 were sourced from the United States, Italy and Spain. PBMCs, B-cell-depleted T cells, or T cells were the source of the cDNA or gDNA that made up the material.

In the authors' workflow: Reference gene primers were amplified, and this amplification served to estimate nucleated cell counts. Profiling relied on immunoSEQ multiplex PCR, and the TCRdb table lists in-frame clones only, not all of them. The DNA was the basis for D and trimming; V, J and clone size are from that table. The data show 120,000 or so clones, 55% to 70% seen once. CDR3 length equals 15 residues. V trimming: 6 bases; J trimming: 6 bases; junction bases outside the gene matches: 8. The germline V gene encodes CDR1 SGHVS and CDR2 FNYEAQ. The material sequenced was peripheral blood. The source of this sequence is a woman in her 70s with acute or convalescent COVID-19. The chain joins TRBV7-6 to TRBJ1-5; 10 positions match TRBD1. The DNA for the CDR3 is TGTGCCAGCAGTGTCGGGACAGGGGTAGGTCAGCCCCAGCATTTT. As protein: CASSVGTGVGQPQHF.